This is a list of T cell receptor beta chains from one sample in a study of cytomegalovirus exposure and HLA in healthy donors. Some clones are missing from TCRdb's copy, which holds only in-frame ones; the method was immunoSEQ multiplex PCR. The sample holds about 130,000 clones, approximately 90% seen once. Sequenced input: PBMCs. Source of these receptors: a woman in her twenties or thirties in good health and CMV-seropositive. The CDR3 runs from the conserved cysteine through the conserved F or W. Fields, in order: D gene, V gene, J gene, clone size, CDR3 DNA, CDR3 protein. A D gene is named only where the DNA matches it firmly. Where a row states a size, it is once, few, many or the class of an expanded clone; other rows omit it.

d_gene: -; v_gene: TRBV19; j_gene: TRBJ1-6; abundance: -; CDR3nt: TGTGCCAGTAAGAACCGAGGCTCCTATAATTCACCCCTCCACTTT; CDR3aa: CASKNRGSYNSPLHF
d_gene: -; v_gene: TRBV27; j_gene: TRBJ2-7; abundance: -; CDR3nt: TGTGCCAGCAGTTCCGCGAGACACACAAGCTCCTACGAGCAGTACTTC; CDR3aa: CASSSARHTSSYEQYF
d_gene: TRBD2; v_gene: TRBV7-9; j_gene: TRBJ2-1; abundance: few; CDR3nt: TGTGCCAGCAGCCTGGGGGCAAGCGGGAGCGATAACAATGAGCAGTTCTTC; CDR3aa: CASSLGASGSDNNEQFF
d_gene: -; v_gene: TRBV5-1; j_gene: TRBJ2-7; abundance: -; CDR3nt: TGCGCCAGCAGCCTTGTTCCAGACGAGCAGTACTTC; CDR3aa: CASSLVPDEQYF
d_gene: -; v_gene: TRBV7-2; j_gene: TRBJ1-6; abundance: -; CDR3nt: TGTGCCAGCAGCTTTCCGGGAACAGGGAGCCGAGGTTCACCCCTCCACTTT; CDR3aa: CASSFPGTGSRGSPLHF
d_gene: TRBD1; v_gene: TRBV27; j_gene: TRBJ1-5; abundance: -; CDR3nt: TGTGCCAGCAGTCAACAGGGGCTTCAGCCCCAGCATTTT; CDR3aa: CASSQQGLQPQHF
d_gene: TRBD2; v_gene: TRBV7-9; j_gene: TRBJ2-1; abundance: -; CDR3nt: TGTGCCAGCAGCGACCGGGAAGTAGCGGGGATCTACAATGAGCAGTTCTTC; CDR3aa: CASSDREVAGIYNEQFF
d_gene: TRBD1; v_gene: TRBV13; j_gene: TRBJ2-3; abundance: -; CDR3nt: TGTGCCAGCAGCTCGGGCAGGGGGTCTAGCACAGATACGCAGTATTTT; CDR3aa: CASSSGRGSSTDTQYF
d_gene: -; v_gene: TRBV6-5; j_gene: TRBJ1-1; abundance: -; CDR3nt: TGTGCCAGCAGGACGGGGGGCGCGATTTACACTGAAGCTTTCTTT; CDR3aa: CASRTGGAIYTEAFF
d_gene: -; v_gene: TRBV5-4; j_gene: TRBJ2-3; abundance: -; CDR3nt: TGTGCCAGCAGGTCCGGAGGGGACACAGATACGCAGTATTTT; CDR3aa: CASRSGGDTDTQYF
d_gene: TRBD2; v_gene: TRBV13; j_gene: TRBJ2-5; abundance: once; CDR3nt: TGTGCCAGCAGCTTAGCGACTAGCGGGGGAGAGACCCAGTACTTC; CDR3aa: CASSLATSGGETQYF
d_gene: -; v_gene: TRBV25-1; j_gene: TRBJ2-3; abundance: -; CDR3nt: TGTGCCAGCAGTGATCTGGCGGTGCACACAGATACGCAGTATTTT; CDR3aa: CASSDLAVHTDTQYF
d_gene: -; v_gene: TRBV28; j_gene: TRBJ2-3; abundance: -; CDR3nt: TGTGCCAGCAGTTTAGGGGGACTTTGGACAGATACGCAGTATTTT; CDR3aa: CASSLGGLWTDTQYF
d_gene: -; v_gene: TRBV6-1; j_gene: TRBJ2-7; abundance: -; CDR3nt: TGTGCCAGCCTGATGCGACAGAACTCCTACGAGCAGTACTTC; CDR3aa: CASLMRQNSYEQYF
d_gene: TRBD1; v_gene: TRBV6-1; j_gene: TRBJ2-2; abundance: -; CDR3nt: TGTGCCAGCAGTGACAGGCCGGGACAGCACACCGGGGAGCTGTTTTTT; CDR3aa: CASSDRPGQHTGELFF
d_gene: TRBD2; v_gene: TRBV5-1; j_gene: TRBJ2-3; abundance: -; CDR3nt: TGCGCCAGCAGCTTGGGGGCGGGAGGCACAGATACGCAGTATTTT; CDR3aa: CASSLGAGGTDTQYF
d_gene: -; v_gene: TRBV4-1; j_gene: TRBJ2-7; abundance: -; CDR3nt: TGCGCCAGCAGCCACGCCCAGGGGGGCTACGAGCAGTACTTC; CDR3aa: CASSHAQGGYEQYF
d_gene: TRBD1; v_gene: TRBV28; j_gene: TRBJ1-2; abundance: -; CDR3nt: TGTGCCAGCAGCACTCTGACAGGGGGCGGAGGCTACACCTTC; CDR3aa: CASSTLTGGGGYTF
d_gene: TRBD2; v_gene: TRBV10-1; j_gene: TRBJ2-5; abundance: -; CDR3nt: TGCGCCAGCAGTAAGCGGGGCATAGGAGAGACCCAGTACTTC; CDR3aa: CASSKRGIGETQYF
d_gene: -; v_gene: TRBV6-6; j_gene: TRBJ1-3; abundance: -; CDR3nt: TGTGCCAGCAGTTACCAGGGCAGCTTCTCTGGAAACACCATATATTTT; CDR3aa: CASSYQGSFSGNTIYF
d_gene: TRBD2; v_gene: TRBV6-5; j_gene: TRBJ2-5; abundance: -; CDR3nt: TGTGCCAGCAGTTACGTATCGGCGGGAGAAGAGACCCAGTACTTC; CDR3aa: CASSYVSAGEETQYF
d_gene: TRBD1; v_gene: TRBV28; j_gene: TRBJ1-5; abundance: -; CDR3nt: TGTGCCAGCAGTTTAGGGGGGACAGGCCATCAGCCCCAGCATTTT; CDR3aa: CASSLGGTGHQPQHF
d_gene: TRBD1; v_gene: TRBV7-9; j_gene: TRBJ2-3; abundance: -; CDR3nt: TGTGCCAGCAGCTTAAGGCCAGGGGGCAGAGATACGCAGTATTTT; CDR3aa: CASSLRPGGRDTQYF
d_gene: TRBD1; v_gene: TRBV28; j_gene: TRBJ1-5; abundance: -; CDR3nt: TGTGCCAGCAGTTCTCCCGGGACAGGGGATCAGCCCCAGCATTTT; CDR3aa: CASSSPGTGDQPQHF
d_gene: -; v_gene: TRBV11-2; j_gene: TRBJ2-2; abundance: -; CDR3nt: TGTGCCAGCAGATCCCCCGGAAGGGGCGGAACCGGGGAGCTGTTTTTT; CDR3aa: CASRSPGRGGTGELFF
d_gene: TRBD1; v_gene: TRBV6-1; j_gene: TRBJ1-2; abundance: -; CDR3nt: TGTGCCAGCAGTGAAGCGCAGTGGGACAGGGGCTACACCTTC; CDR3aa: CASSEAQWDRGYTF
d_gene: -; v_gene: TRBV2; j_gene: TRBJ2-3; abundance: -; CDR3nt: TGTGCCAGCAGGTGGGGAGAAGGCACAGATACGCAGTATTTT; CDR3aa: CASRWGEGTDTQYF
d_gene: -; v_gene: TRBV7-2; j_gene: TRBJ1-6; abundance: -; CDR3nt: TGTGCCAGCAGCTTAGACAGGACCTCACCCCTCCACTTT; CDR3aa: CASSLDRTSPLHF
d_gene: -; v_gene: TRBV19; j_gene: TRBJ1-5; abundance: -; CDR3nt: TGTGCCAGTAGTATCGGGGGTTTCAGCAATCAGCCCCAGCATTTT; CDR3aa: CASSIGGFSNQPQHF